Listed below are T cell receptor beta chains from one sample, sequenced in a study of Ad26.COV2.S vaccination and SARS-CoV-2 variants. Profiled with immunoSEQ multiplex PCR; TCRdb holds only in-frame clones, not every one. Of hundreds of thousands of clones listed, around 82% are singletons. This material consisted of peripheral blood, taken in a trial of Ad26.COV2.S vaccine versus placebo. The receptors originated from a person aged 18-60 years who received the Ad26.COV2.S COVID-19 vaccine or a placebo. CDR3s include the opening cysteine and the closing phenylalanine or tryptophan. The D gene is left open where the match is weak. For some rows the clone size is stated as once, few or many, or as a class when expanded; others skip it.

TRBV6-6	TRBD1	TRBJ1-1	NA	TGTGCCAGCAGCCTCGGACAGGGGGAGGCTTTCTTT	CASSLGQGEAFF
TRBV19	NA	TRBJ2-3	NA	TGTGCCAGTAGTATAGACCGGATTAGCACAGATACGCAGTATTTT	CASSIDRISTDTQYF
TRBV6-5	NA	TRBJ2-7	NA	TGTGCCACCTTGAAGGAGCTGTACTACGAGCAGTACTTC	CATLKELYYEQYF
TRBV27	TRBD2	TRBJ2-2	many	TGTGCCAGCTGGGGGGGATACACCGGGGAGCTGTTTTTT	CASWGGYTGELFF
TRBV6-4	NA	TRBJ1-2	few	TGTGCCAGCAGTGATGGGTTCTATGGCTACACCTTC	CASSDGFYGYTF
TRBV18	TRBD1	TRBJ2-2	NA	TGTGCCAGCTCACCGGACAGGCCGAACACCGGGGAGCTGTTTTTT	CASSPDRPNTGELFF
TRBV9	NA	TRBJ2-3	NA	TGTGCCAGCAGCGTAATCTCGGGCGCAGATACGCAGTATTTT	CASSVISGADTQYF
TRBV6-5	NA	TRBJ2-1	NA	TGTGCCAGCAGTTACGGGGCTCAAGCTTACAATGAGCAGTTCTTC	CASSYGAQAYNEQFF
TRBV2	NA	TRBJ1-1	NA	TGTGCCAGCAGTGTAGGAGTGAACACTGAAGCTTTCTTT	CASSVGVNTEAFF
TRBV15	TRBD2	TRBJ2-1	NA	TGTGCCACCAGCAGGAGACTAGCGGGAGGGACAAATGAGCAGTTCTTC	CATSRRLAGGTNEQFF
TRBV27	NA	TRBJ1-2	NA	TGTGCCGGCATAAGGGACCCGCAGGGGGGCTACACCTTC	CAGIRDPQGGYTF
TRBV5-4	NA	TRBJ2-3	NA	TGTGCCAGCAGCTTGGTTCTCGGACAGAATGCGGCAGATACGCAGTATTTT	CASSLVLGQNAADTQYF
TRBV9	NA	TRBJ1-1	NA	TGTGCCAGCGCCGGGGGTTTGAACACTGAAGCTTTCTTT	CASAGGLNTEAFF
TRBV3-1/TRBV3-2	NA	TRBJ2-7	NA	TGTGCCAGCAGCCTAAGCGGGCCCCCCTACGAGCAGTACTTC	CASSLSGPPYEQYF
TRBV18	NA	TRBJ1-1	NA	TGTGCCAGCTCACTAAGGAGGGACACTGAAGCTTTCTTT	CASSLRRDTEAFF
TRBV5-1	TRBD1	TRBJ2-7	NA	TGCGCCAGCAGCTTGGTGTCACAGGGGCGCTACGAGCAGTACTTC	CASSLVSQGRYEQYF
TRBV19	NA	TRBJ1-2	NA	TGTGCCAGTAGTGATCCAGGGGAACATGGCTACACCTTC	CASSDPGEHGYTF
TRBV4-1	NA	TRBJ1-5	few	TGCGCCAGCAGCCAAGATCTGGTTTTTGGCCCCAGGGGCAATCAGCCCCAGCATTTT	CASSQDLVFGPRGNQPQHF
TRBV5-1	TRBD2	TRBJ2-3	NA	TGCGCCAGCAGCCTACTAGCGGGGGGAGGGTCAGATACGCAGTATTTT	CASSLLAGGGSDTQYF
TRBV19	NA	TRBJ1-6	few	TGTGCCAGTAGTACTCATACTGCAGGGGCACCCCTCCACTTT	CASSTHTAGAPLHF
TRBV5-6	NA	TRBJ2-6	NA	TGTGCCAGCAGCTTCATTATCCAAAGCGCAGGGTCGGGGGCCAACGTCCTGACTTTC	CASSFIIQSAGSGANVLTF
TRBV12-2	NA	TRBJ1-5	NA	TGTGCAAGTCGCACGCGGCACGACCGATACAATCAGCCCCAGCATTTT	CASRTRHDRYNQPQHF
TRBV27	NA	TRBJ2-2	NA	TGTGCCAGCAGTTTAAGGGACCGCGTAATCGCCGGGGAGCTGTTTTTT	CASSLRDRVIAGELFF
TRBV6-5	NA	TRBJ2-3	once	TGTGCCAGCATGCCCGGGTTCCCCACAGATACGCAGTATTTT	CASMPGFPTDTQYF
TRBV4-1	NA	TRBJ2-3	NA	TGCGCCAGCAGCCAATGGAGGGGCACAGATACGCAGTATTTT	CASSQWRGTDTQYF
TRBV30	NA	TRBJ2-3	NA	TGTGCCTGGAGTCCAAACACAGATACGCAGTATTTT	CAWSPNTDTQYF